These 25 T cell receptor beta chains share one sample of origin, sequenced in a study of CD8+ T cells in alopecia areata. Investigators isolated RNA and reverse transcribed it into cDNA to act as the sequencing template. Generated by immunoSEQ multiplex PCR, the TCRdb table keeps only in-frame clones and is missing some. The table includes approximately 220,000 clones, 30% to 40% detected once. Treatment noted: oral pan-JAK inhibitor, 5-10 mg twice daily. Sequences were derived from CD4+ T cells sorted from blood, sampled between weeks 30 and 35, from a patient treated with tofacitinib. The receptor source for this set is a human donor with alopecia areata.

This sequence joins TRBV11-2 and TRBJ2-5; the D is unclear. The V end lost 0 bases, the J end lost 6 bases, and 8 bases lay between the germline ends. The CDR3 is 13 amino acids. Germline V CDR1 and CDR2: SGHAT, FQNNGV. The CDR3 coding sequence is TGTGCCAGCAGCTTAGACACAGCGCAGACCCAGTACTTC. Translating gives CASSLDTAQTQYF. Full variable domain (remainder filled in from reference TRBV11-2 and TRBJ2-5): EAGVAQSPRYKIIEKRQSVAFWCNPISGHATLYWYQQILGQGPKLLIQFQNNGVVDDSQLPKDRFSAERLKGVDSTLKIQPAKLEDSAVYLCASSLDTAQTQYFGPGTRLLVL.

This clone was recorded only once. The V call is TRBV5-1, the J call TRBJ2-3; 10 positions match TRBD2. CDR3 length equals 15 residues. The J segment lost 3 bases and the V segment lost 2 bases, leaving 3 bases of the junction unmatched. Germline V gene lookup returns CDR1 SGHRS and CDR2 YFSETQ. The CDR3 is CASSFGSGRTDTQYF. For the CDR3, the DNA is TGCGCCAGCAGCTTTGGTAGCGGGAGGACAGATACGCAGTATTTT.

The sample holds a few counts of this clone. The chain combines TRBV29-1 with TRBJ1-5; the D is unclear. Trimming removed 4 bases from V and 2 bases from J, with 9 bases in between. This CDR3 region has 13 residues. CDR1 is SQVTM, CDR2 ANQGSEA, per germline. The CDR3: CSVGPGGNQPQHF. CDR3 bases: TGCAGCGTTGGCCCCGGAGGCAATCAGCCCCAGCATTTT.

This rearrangement joins TRBV4-1 to TRBJ2-3; TRBD2 matches at 8 bases. Unmatched junction bases numbered 6, after V lost 7 bases and J lost 0 bases. CDR3 length equals 15 residues. Germline-derived CDR1 and CDR2 are MGHRA and YSYEKL. Written as DNA, the CDR3 is TGCGCCAGCAAAGGGGAGCGGGGGAGCACAGATACGCAGTATTTT. Amino acids: CASKGERGSTDTQYF.

This rearrangement joins TRBV6-5 to TRBJ1-2; no firm D call. The CDR3 is 14 amino acids. Deletions cut 3 bases from V and 2 bases from J, with 10 bases between. Germline V lookup: CDR1 MNHEY, CDR2 SVGAGI. The chain's CDR3 is CASSYERGNYGYTF. CDR3 DNA sequence: TGTGCCAGCAGTTATGAGCGGGGAAACTATGGCTACACCTTC.

This chain connects TRBV18 to TRBJ2-7, with no clear D. CDR1 KGHSH and CDR2 LQKENI come from the germline V gene. Trimming took off 5 bases at V and 2 bases at J, with 10 bases between the two ends. The length of the CDR3 is 13 residues. Here the CDR3 reads CASSSMEAYEQYF. In DNA, the CDR3 is TGTGCCAGCTCAAGCATGGAAGCCTACGAGCAGTACTTC.

This clone was observed a few times. The chain combines TRBV19 with TRBJ1-2; D gene ambiguous. Trimming took off 5 bases at V and 3 bases at J, with 13 bases between the two ends. The germline gives CDR1 LNHDA, CDR2 SQIVND (reference sequence). The CDR3 is made up of 14 amino acids. The CDR3 DNA follows: TGTGCCAGTAGTCCTGGCAGGCTTGACTATGGCTACACCTTC. Protein product: CASSPGRLDYGYTF.

The chain joins TRBV9 to TRBJ2-1; TRBD2 aligns across 10 bases. J lost 7 bases, V lost 4 bases, and 11 bases had no gene match. The CDR3 is made up of 16 amino acids. Germline V lookup: CDR1 SGDLS, CDR2 YYNGEE. The chain's CDR3 is CASSPFPAGGQNEQFF. DNA for the CDR3: TGTGCCAGCAGCCCTTTTCCAGCGGGAGGGCAAAATGAGCAGTTCTTC.

This clone was detected only a few times. The rearrangement links TRBV6-1 to TRBJ2-5, with no clear D. V shed 1 base and J shed 5 bases, with 8 bases lying between them. Germline assignment: CDR1 MNHNS and CDR2 SASEGT. This CDR3 has 13 amino acids. CDR3 protein: CASSEEGSETQYF. DNA of the CDR3: TGTGCCAGCAGTGAAGAAGGCAGTGAGACCCAGTACTTC.

A few counts support this clone. The rearrangement uses TRBV27 and TRBJ1-1; 11 nucleotides line up with TRBD1. Germline V gene lookup returns CDR1 MNHEY and CDR2 SMNVEV (reference sequence). This CDR3 has 17 amino acids. V was clipped by 3 bases and J by 1 base; unmatched bases: 7. The CDR3 DNA is TGTGCCAGCAGTTTCGGGACAGGGGGTAGGGAGAACACTGAAGCTTTCTTT. Its protein is CASSFGTGGRENTEAFF.

This clone was picked up a small number of times. The genes are TRBV28 and TRBJ1-2; TRBD1 is a possible D gene (6 bases). The CDR3 length is 13 residues. Trimming removed 5 bases at V and 6 bases at J, with 13 bases between. Germline V gene lookup returns CDR1 MDHEN and CDR2 SYDVKM. CDR3 loop: CASSRTGTNGYTF. CDR3 DNA: TGTGCCAGCAGTCGGACCGGGACAAATGGCTACACCTTC.

This chain links TRBV6-1 with TRBJ1-5; tentatively, D is TRBD1 (6 bases). The CDR3 is made up of 15 amino acids. CDR1 and CDR2 from the germline V gene are MNHNS and SASEGT. Trimming pared 6 bases from V and 2 bases from J, leaving 14 bases between. CDR3 in DNA: TGTGCCAGCAGAGCCAGGGCAGGGGGCAATCAGCCCCAGCATTTT. This sequence encodes CASRARAGGNQPQHF.

This rearrangement joins TRBV5-1 to TRBJ1-1, with TRBD1 as a possible D gene (5 bases). The V end was cut by 0 bases, the J end by 4 bases, with 10 bases between. CDR1 is SGHRS, CDR2 YFSETQ, per germline. This CDR3 comprises 14 residues. The CDR3 DNA sequence: TGCGCCAGCAGCTTGGAACAGCAGGGCACTGAAGCTTTCTTT. Translated, it gives CASSLEQQGTEAFF.

The chain joins TRBV6-6 to TRBJ2-7; D gene unclear. The CDR3 extends over 14 amino acids. V was cut by 4 bases and J by 1 base, with 11 bases left in between. Germline values: CDR1 MNHNY, CDR2 SVGAGI (reference sequence). The CDR3 bases are TGTGCCAGCAGTTTCACGACGGTATCCTACGAGCAGTACTTC. It yields the protein CASSFTTVSYEQYF.

J is TRBJ2-3 and V is TRBV6-5, with D possibly matching TRBD2 (6 bases). V was shortened by 7 bases and J by 7 bases, with 18 bases between the two germline ends. CDR1 is MNHEY and CDR2 is SVGAGI in the germline V gene. CDR3 length: 14 amino acids. This CDR3 reads CASTQTRDSHTQYF. In DNA form, the CDR3 reads TGTGCCAGCACCCAAACCCGGGACTCGCATACGCAGTATTTT.

The chain combines TRBV9 with TRBJ1-2; D might be TRBD1 (5 bases). The CDR3 extends over 15 amino acids. V dropped 0 bases and J dropped 0 bases, with 9 bases sitting between them. Germline CDR1 and CDR2: SGDLS and YYNGEE. CDR3 bases: TGTGCCAGCAGCGTAGGGGGCCCCGCTAACTATGGCTACACCTTC. Its translation: CASSVGGPANYGYTF.

A few counts support this clone. V is TRBV7-2 and J is TRBJ2-3; TRBD2 aligns across 8 bases. The CDR3 extends over 16 amino acids. Trimming at V came to 1 base and at J to 4 bases, leaving 7 bases not matched to a gene. Germline CDR1 is SGHTA and CDR2 is FQGNSA. Here the CDR3 reads CASSLGSGTFADTQYF. CDR3 nucleotides: TGTGCCAGCAGCTTAGGTAGCGGGACCTTCGCAGATACGCAGTATTTT.

This clone turned up a few times. The genes are TRBV7-2 and TRBJ1-3, with D perhaps matching TRBD1 (5 bases). Trimming left V 5 bases short and J 3 bases short, with 14 bases between. Looked up from germline, CDR1 is SGHTA and CDR2 is FQGNSA. CDR3 length: 15 amino acids. The CDR3 loop reads CASSPGPGGGNTIYF. CDR3 coding DNA: TGTGCCAGCAGCCCAGGCCCGGGGGGTGGAAACACCATATATTTT.

This rearrangement joins TRBV10-3 to TRBJ2-5; 8 positions agree with TRBD2. The CDR3 runs 15 residues. CDR1 is ENHRY and CDR2 is SYGVKD in the germline V gene. V shed 0 bases and J 5 bases; nucleotides not matched to a gene: 5. For the CDR3, the DNA is TGTGCCATCAGTGAGTCTAGCGGGAAGCCGGAGACCCAGTACTTC. It translates to CAISESSGKPETQYF.

This clone has more than one count but fewer than ten. The chain recombines TRBV10-3 with TRBJ1-6, with D unresolved. The V end lost 5 bases, the J end lost 3 bases, and 8 bases lay between the germline ends. Germline loops: CDR1 ENHRY, CDR2 SYGVKD. The CDR3 has 14 residues. CDR3 amino acids: CAISWEIYNSPLHF. CDR3 sequence (DNA): TGTGCCATCAGTTGGGAAATCTATAATTCACCCCTCCACTTT.

V gene TRBV10-3 combines with J gene TRBJ2-7; D is ambiguous. The germline V gene has CDR1 ENHRY and CDR2 SYGVKD. The CDR3 is 14 amino acids. Between the trimmed V and J ends, which lost 0 bases and 5 bases, there was a span of 11 bases. The CDR3 loop is CAISESGSEDEQYF. The DNA for the CDR3 is TGTGCCATCAGTGAGTCTGGCAGCGAGGACGAGCAGTACTTC.

This clone showed up just a few times. This sequence joins TRBV27 and TRBJ2-7; TRBD1 matches 8 bases. This CDR3 spans 15 amino acids. Trimming at V came to 5 bases and at J to 4 bases, leaving 10 bases not matched to a gene. Germline V lookup: CDR1 MNHEY, CDR2 SMNVEV (reference sequence). DNA for the CDR3: TGTGCCAGCAGTCAATCGACAGGGGCCACGTACGAGCAGTACTTC. This codes for CASSQSTGATYEQYF.

The V gene is TRBV7-9, the J gene TRBJ2-1; no reliable D call. Germline V gene data show CDR1 as SEHNR and CDR2 as FQNEAQ (reference sequence). This CDR3 has 14 amino acids. The germline V and J ends were trimmed by 1 base and 5 bases, with 9 bases remaining between them. CDR3 DNA sequence: TGTGCCAGCAGCTTAGAAACAGTAAACAATGAGCAGTTCTTC. Translated: CASSLETVNNEQFF.

With respect to this clone: The junction and the germline gene differ at one end; a read error may be behind it. The chain employs TRBV11-2 and TRBJ2-7; possible D gene TRBD1, 6 bases. The CDR3 totals 18 residues. Germline-derived CDR1 and CDR2 are SGHAT and FQNNGV. The CDR3 DNA reads as TGTGCCAGCAGATTAGCCGGGACAAGGTCGCGGAGCTCCTACGAGCAGTACTTC. Protein product: CASRLAGTRSRSSYEQYF.

The chain combines TRBV29-1 with TRBJ2-7, with 10 bases identical to TRBD2. V dropped 6 bases and J dropped 5; count of bases not matched to a gene: 13. Germline CDR1 SQVTM, CDR2 ANQGSEA. The length of the CDR3 is 15 residues. CDR3 loop: CSVTTPSGRSDEQYF. CDR3 nucleotide sequence: TGCAGCGTCACAACACCTAGCGGGAGATCCGACGAGCAGTACTTC.